A single sample gave rise to the 12 T cell receptor beta chains below, sequenced in a study of T-cell memory formation after mild COVID-19. A single record per CDR3 protein comes from TCRdb applying MiXCR to the 5' RACE reads. The repertoire includes 400,000 or so distinct CDR3 sequences, roughly 20% of them detected once, and 7.5% to 9.5% sits in the top ten. The material sequenced was PBMCs or a T cell subset sorted from them (not recorded which). The receptors come from an adult woman who had mild COVID-19 (a few samples of this study predate the infection). Cell type and time point are not known.

The V gene is TRBV5-1, the J gene TRBJ2-5, with TRBD1 identical over 9 bases. With 6 bases clipped from V and 1 base from J, the junction kept 7 bases outside the gene matches. Germline CDR1 and CDR2: SGHRS and YFSETQ. This CDR3 has 15 amino acids. The CDR3 bases are TGCGCCAGCAAGGACAGGGGAAGGGTCCAAGAGACCCAGTACTTC. Its protein product is CASKDRGRVQETQYF.

This clonotype was counted at least ten times. The CDR3 reads CSVGEETQYF. As DNA, the CDR3 is TGCAGCGTTGGGGAGGAGACCCAGTACTTC. The chain uses TRBV29-1 and TRBJ2-5; D might be TRBD2 (5 bases). Trimming stripped 4 bases from V and 5 bases from J, with 5 bases between. The CDR3 sequence is 10 residues long. The germline V gene encodes CDR1 SQVTM and CDR2 ANQGSEA.

The CDR3 DNA follows: TGTGCCTGGGGATTCGGACTAGTTCAAGAGACCCAGTACTTC. Residues: CAWGFGLVQETQYF. J is TRBJ2-5 and V is TRBV30, with TRBD2 matching over 7 bases. From germline, CDR1 is GTSNPN and CDR2 SVGIG (reference sequence). This CDR3 has 14 residues. Unmatched junction bases numbered 8, after V lost 5 bases and J lost 2 bases.

The V call is TRBV19, the J call TRBJ2-5, with 9 bases that match TRBD1. Germline V gene data show CDR1 as LNHDA and CDR2 as SQIVND (reference sequence). Losses at the gene ends were 5 bases for V and 5 bases for J; bases not matched to a gene: 9. The CDR3 contains 15 residues. CDR3: CASSPTGTGLETQYF. The CDR3 DNA follows: TGTGCCAGTAGTCCAACCGGGACAGGGCTCGAGACCCAGTACTTC.

This clonotype was seen more than once but under ten times. This rearrangement joins TRBV4-3 to TRBJ1-1; D ambiguous. The V end was cut by 3 bases, the J end by 4 bases, with 18 bases between. The CDR3 is 16 amino acids. CDR1 is LGHNA and CDR2 is YSLEER in the germline V gene. CDR3 bases: TGCGCCAGCAGCCAGGCCCTCGGACTGAGCGGCACTGAAGCTTTCTTT. It yields the protein CASSQALGLSGTEAFF.

The chain has TRBV25-1 and TRBJ2-5; D gene uncertain. CDR1 is MGHDK and CDR2 is SYGVNS in the germline V gene. V was cut by 5 bases and J by 5 bases, with 24 bases left in between. The CDR3 sequence is 17 residues long. In DNA form, the CDR3 reads TGTGCCAGCAGTAGTGAATCCCCGACTCGGGTGGGGGAGACCCAGTACTTC. It translates to CASSSESPTRVGETQYF.

This clonotype was counted only a few times. This chain uses TRBV7-8 with TRBJ1-1; no reliable D call. CDR3 size: 14 residues. The V gene lost 4 bases and the J gene lost 4 bases, with 13 bases spanning the gap. Germline V CDR1 and CDR2: SGHVS, FQNEAQ. CDR3 residues: CASSSTAGITEAFF. The DNA for the CDR3 is TGTGCCAGCAGCTCCACCGCGGGGATCACTGAAGCTTTCTTT.

This clonotype was picked up a small number of times. The chain combines TRBV9 with TRBJ2-7; tentatively, D is TRBD2 (5 bases). Germline loops: CDR1 SGDLS, CDR2 YYNGEE. Trimming pared 0 bases from V and 2 bases from J, leaving 9 bases between. The CDR3 is 14 amino acids. In nucleotides, the CDR3 is TGTGCCAGCAGCGTAGGAGGAGGAACCTACGAGCAGTACTTC. Translation gives CASSVGGGTYEQYF.

This clonotype has a handful of counts. The chain is built from TRBV20-1 and TRBJ2-3, with no clear D. Germline values: CDR1 DFQATT, CDR2 SNEGSKA (reference sequence). V dropped 7 bases and J dropped 1 base, with 12 bases sitting between them. The length of the CDR3 is 13 residues. The CDR3, as DNA: TGCAGTGTTCGTGTGGGCGGCACAGATACGCAGTATTTT. It is translated as CSVRVGGTDTQYF.

This rearrangement joins TRBV6-4 to TRBJ2-5; 12 bases agree with TRBD2. The CDR3 extends over 15 amino acids. Germline CDR1 MRHNA, CDR2 SNTAGT. V shed 5 bases, J shed 4 bases, and the junction held 5 bases outside the gene matches. The DNA for the CDR3 is TGTGCCAGCAGTCCTAGCGGGGGGGCCGTAGAGACCCAGTACTTC. Protein sequence: CASSPSGGAVETQYF.

The chain joins TRBV4-2 to TRBJ1-6, with TRBD1 matching over 7 bases. Trimming removed 0 bases from V and 8 bases from J; junction bases left unmatched: 13. This CDR3 region has 18 residues. Germline CDR1 LGHNA, CDR2 YNFKEQ. CDR3 coding DNA: TGTGCCAGCAGCCAAGAGTCCTCGCCTCCAGGGGGGTATTCACCCCTCCACTTT. Its protein product is CASSQESSPPGGYSPLHF.

The chain combines TRBV2 with TRBJ2-2, with D tentatively TRBD2 (5 bases). This CDR3 comprises 13 residues. V was cut by 7 bases and J by 6 bases, with 12 bases left in between. The germline CDR1 and CDR2 sequences are SNHLY and FYNNEI. The CDR3 DNA follows: TGTGCCAGCATGGGAGAGTCCGCCGGGGAGCTGTTTTTT. This codes for CASMGESAGELFF.